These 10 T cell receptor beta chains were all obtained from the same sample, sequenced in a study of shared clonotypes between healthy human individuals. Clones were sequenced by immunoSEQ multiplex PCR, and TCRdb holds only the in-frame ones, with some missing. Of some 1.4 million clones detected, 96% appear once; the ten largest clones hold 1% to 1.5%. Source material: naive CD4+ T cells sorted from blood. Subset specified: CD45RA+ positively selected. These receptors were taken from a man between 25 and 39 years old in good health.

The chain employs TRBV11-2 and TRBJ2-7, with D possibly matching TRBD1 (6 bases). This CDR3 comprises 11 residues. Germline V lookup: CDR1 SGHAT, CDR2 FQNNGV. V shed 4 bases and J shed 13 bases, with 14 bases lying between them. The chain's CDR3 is CASSSRGHPYF. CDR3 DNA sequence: TGTGCCAGCAGCTCACGGGGACACCCCTACTTC.

The CDR3 spells CASSEELGTYNEQFF. As DNA, the CDR3 is TGTGCCAGCAGCGAAGAGTTGGGCACTTACAATGAGCAGTTCTTC. The gene calls are TRBV7-8 and TRBJ2-1; D is ambiguous. The germline gives CDR1 SGHVS, CDR2 FQNEAQ. V was trimmed by 5 bases and J by 4 bases, leaving 15 bases between them. CDR3 length equals 15 residues.

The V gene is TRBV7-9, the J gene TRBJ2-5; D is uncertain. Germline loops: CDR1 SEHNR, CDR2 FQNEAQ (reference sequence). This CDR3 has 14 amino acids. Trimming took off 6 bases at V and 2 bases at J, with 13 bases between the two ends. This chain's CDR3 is CASSPRLGQETQYF. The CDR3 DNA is TGTGCCAGCAGTCCCCGGCTTGGTCAAGAGACCCAGTACTTC.

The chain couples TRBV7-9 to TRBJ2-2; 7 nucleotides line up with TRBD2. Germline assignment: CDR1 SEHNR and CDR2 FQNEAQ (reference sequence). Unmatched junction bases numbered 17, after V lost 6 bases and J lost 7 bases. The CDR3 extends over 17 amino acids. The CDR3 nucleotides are TGTGCCAGCAGGTCTCTCCAGCGGGAACGTCGGCACGGGGAGCTGTTTTTT. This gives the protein CASRSLQRERRHGELFF.

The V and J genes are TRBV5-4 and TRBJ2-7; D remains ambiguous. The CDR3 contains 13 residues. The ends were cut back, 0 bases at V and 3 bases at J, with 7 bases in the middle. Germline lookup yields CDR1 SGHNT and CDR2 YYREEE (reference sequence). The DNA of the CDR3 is TGTGCCAGCAGCTTGGGCAGCCGCTACGAGCAGTACTTC. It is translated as CASSLGSRYEQYF.

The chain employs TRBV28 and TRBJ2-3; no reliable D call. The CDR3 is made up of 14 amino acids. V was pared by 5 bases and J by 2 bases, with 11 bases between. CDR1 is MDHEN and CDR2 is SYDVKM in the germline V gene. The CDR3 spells CASSSRTYTDTQYF. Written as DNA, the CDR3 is TGTGCCAGCAGTAGTCGGACCTACACAGATACGCAGTATTTT.

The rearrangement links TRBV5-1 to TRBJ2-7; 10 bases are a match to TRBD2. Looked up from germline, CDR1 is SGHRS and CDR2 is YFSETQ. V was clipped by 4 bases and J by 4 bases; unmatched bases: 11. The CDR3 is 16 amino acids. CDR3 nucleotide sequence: TGCGCCAGCAGCATCTCCTCTAGCGGGAGTTCGTACGAGCAGTACTTC. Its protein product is CASSISSSGSSYEQYF. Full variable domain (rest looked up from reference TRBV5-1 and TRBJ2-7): KAGVTQTPRYLIKTRGQQVTLSCSPISGHRSVSWYQQTPGQGLQFLFEYFSETQRNKGNFPGRFSGRQFSNSRSEMNVSTLELGDSALYLCASSISSSGSSYEQYFGPGTRLTVT.

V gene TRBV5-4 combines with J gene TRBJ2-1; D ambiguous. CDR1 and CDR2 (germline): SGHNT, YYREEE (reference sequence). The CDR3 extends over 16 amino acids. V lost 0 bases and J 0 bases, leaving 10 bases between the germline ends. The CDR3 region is CASSLAGSSSYNEQFF. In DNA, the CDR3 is TGTGCCAGCAGCTTGGCCGGGTCCAGCTCCTACAATGAGCAGTTCTTC.

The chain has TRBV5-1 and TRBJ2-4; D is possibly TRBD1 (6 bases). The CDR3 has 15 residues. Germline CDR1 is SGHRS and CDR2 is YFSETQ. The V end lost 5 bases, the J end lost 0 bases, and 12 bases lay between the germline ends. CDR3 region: CASSRDTLAKNIQYF. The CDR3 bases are TGCGCCAGCAGTCGGGACACCCTAGCCAAAAACATTCAGTACTTC.

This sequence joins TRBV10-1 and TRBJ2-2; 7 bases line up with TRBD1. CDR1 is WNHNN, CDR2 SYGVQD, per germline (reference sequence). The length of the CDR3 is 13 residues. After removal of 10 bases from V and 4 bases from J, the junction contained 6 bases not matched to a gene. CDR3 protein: CATRQGTTGELFF. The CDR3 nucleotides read TGCGCCACCCGACAGGGAACCACCGGGGAGCTGTTTTTT.